These T cell receptor beta chains were read from a single sample in a study of blood T cells in healthy people across ages. One entry per CDR3 protein, called by TCRdb with MiXCR from the 5' RACE reads. The sample consists of approximately 730,000 distinct CDR3 sequences, 40% to 65% of them appearing once. Material for sequencing was blood. These receptors were obtained from a man older than 75 in good health. Each CDR3 is given with its conserved first and last residue. The D gene is left open where the match is weak. Not all rows give a size; the values are once, few, many and, for expanded clones, a class.

V gene	clone size	J gene	D gene	CDR3 protein	CDR3 DNA
TRBV7-9	once	TRBJ1-2	TRBD1	CASSPSLTGAYGYTF	TGTGCCAGCAGCCCAAGCCTGACAGGGGCATATGGCTACACCTTC
TRBV7-3	NA	TRBJ2-1	NA	CASSSTGGTRGEQFF	TGTGCCAGCAGCTCGACCGGGGGCACGAGGGGTGAGCAGTTCTTC
TRBV9	NA	TRBJ2-5	NA	CASTLADGETQYF	TGTGCCAGCACACTAGCTGATGGAGAGACCCAGTACTTC
TRBV19	NA	TRBJ2-2	TRBD1	CASSIPTGGNTGELFF	TGTGCCAGTAGTATCCCGACAGGGGGCAACACCGGGGAGCTGTTTTTT
TRBV2	NA	TRBJ2-5	NA	CASTVEDQETQYF	TGTGCCAGCACTGTTGAGGACCAAGAGACCCAGTACTTC
TRBV6-4	NA	TRBJ1-1	TRBD1	CASSAGTGASEAFF	TGTGCCAGCAGTGCGGGGACAGGGGCTTCTGAAGCTTTCTTT
TRBV3-1	NA	TRBJ2-7	TRBD1	CASSHYETGDYEQYF	TGTGCCAGCAGCCACTACGAAACAGGGGACTACGAGCAGTACTTC
TRBV5-4	NA	TRBJ2-5	TRBD2	CASSPGGGTQYF	TGTGCCAGCAGCCCGGGAGGGGGGACCCAGTACTTC
TRBV12-3/TRBV12-4	few	TRBJ2-3	TRBD1	CASSPTGLRYAYF	TGTGCCAGCAGTCCGACAGGGCTCAGATACGCGTATTTT
TRBV28	NA	TRBJ1-6	NA	CASSFGTASSYNSPLHF	TGTGCCAGCAGTTTTGGCACGGCGAGCTCCTATAATTCACCCCTCCACTTT
TRBV5-1	once	TRBJ1-2	TRBD1	CASSQGTGGLGCTF	TGCGCCAGCAGCCAAGGGACAGGGGGCCTTGGCTGCACCTTC
TRBV29-1	NA	TRBJ1-1	TRBD1	CSVETGVNTEAFF	TGCAGCGTTGAAACAGGGGTGAACACTGAAGCTTTCTTT
TRBV7-6	NA	TRBJ2-5	NA	CASSFRDNQETQYF	TGTGCCAGCAGCTTCCGGGACAACCAAGAGACCCAGTACTTC
TRBV3-1	NA	TRBJ2-5	TRBD2	CASSQVRLASQETQYF	TGTGCCAGCAGCCAAGTCCGACTAGCGTCCCAAGAGACCCAGTACTTC
TRBV20-1	once	TRBJ2-3	NA	CSARGLITDTQYF	TGCAGTGCTAGGGGCCTCATCACAGATACGCAGTATTTT
TRBV7-9	few	TRBJ2-7	TRBD2	CASSPPGLADSYEQYF	TGTGCCAGCAGCCCGCCGGGACTAGCGGATTCCTACGAGCAGTACTTC
TRBV6-2/TRBV6-3	few	TRBJ2-1	NA	CASRALDTAYNEQFF	TGTGCCAGCAGGGCCTTGGACACAGCCTACAATGAGCAGTTCTTC
TRBV7-2	NA	TRBJ2-3	TRBD2	CASSSPGIAGGGHRYAYF	TGTGCCAGCAGCTCCCCGGGGATAGCGGGAGGAGGGCACAGATACGCGTATTTT
TRBV18	few	TRBJ2-6	TRBD1	CASSLDRGRTGANVLTF	TGTGCCAGCTCCCTGGACAGGGGACGAACTGGGGCCAACGTCCTGACTTTC
TRBV6-5	NA	TRBJ2-3	TRBD2	CASSTSGSYRYAYF	TGTGCCAGCAGTACTAGCGGGAGTTACAGATACGCGTATTTT
TRBV6-5	NA	TRBJ2-7	TRBD2	CASSTSGNSYEQYF	TGTGCCAGCAGTACTAGCGGGAACTCCTACGAGCAGTACTTC
TRBV12-3/TRBV12-4	few	TRBJ2-1	NA	CASSLALGGVLYNEQFF	TGTGCCAGCAGTTTAGCCCTAGGCGGAGTACTTTACAATGAGCAGTTCTTC
TRBV5-6	NA	TRBJ2-4	NA	CASSPGLLGAKNIQYF	TGTGCCAGCAGCCCCGGACTGCTGGGGGCCAAAAACATTCAGTACTTC
TRBV20-1	NA	TRBJ2-5	NA	CSARWGWREQYF	TGCAGTGCTAGATGGGGATGGAGGGAGCAGTACTTC
TRBV27	many	TRBJ2-7	TRBD1	CASSLWGQGTSYEQYF	TGTGCCAGCAGTTTATGGGGACAGGGGACCTCCTACGAGCAGTACTTC
TRBV2	NA	TRBJ2-7	TRBD2	CASSELASGRLYEQYF	TGTGCCAGCAGTGAACTAGCTAGCGGGAGGCTCTACGAGCAGTACTTC
TRBV4-2	NA	TRBJ2-7	TRBD2	CASSQDISGVSYNEQYF	TGTGCCAGCAGCCAAGATATTAGCGGGGTCTCCTACAATGAGCAGTACTTC
TRBV4-2	NA	TRBJ2-1	NA	CASSQERIAEQFF	TGTGCCAGCAGCCAAGAAAGGATAGCGGAGCAGTTCTTC
TRBV30	NA	TRBJ2-5	TRBD2	CAWATSGRASETQYF	TGTGCCTGGGCTACTAGCGGGAGGGCATCTGAGACCCAGTACTTC
TRBV28	NA	TRBJ2-6	NA	CASSPSGGSGANVLTF	TGTGCCAGCAGCCCCTCCGGGGGCTCTGGGGCCAACGTCCTGACTTTC
TRBV10-3	NA	TRBJ1-5	NA	CAIMEGSGQPQHF	TGTGCCATCATGGAGGGGTCGGGTCAGCCCCAGCATTTT
TRBV6-1	NA	TRBJ2-1	NA	CASSEAGQNPYNEQFF	TGTGCCAGCAGTGAAGCGGGTCAGAACCCCTACAATGAGCAGTTCTTC
TRBV9	NA	TRBJ2-2	NA	CASSFGTANTGELFF	TGTGCCAGCAGCTTTGGAACGGCGAACACCGGGGAGCTGTTTTTT
TRBV2	NA	TRBJ2-7	TRBD2	CASSDGRASYEQYF	TGTGCCAGCAGTGACGGGAGGGCCTCCTACGAGCAGTACTTC
TRBV6-5	NA	TRBJ1-1	TRBD1	CASRVRTGNAEAFF	TGTGCCAGCAGAGTCCGGACAGGGAACGCTGAAGCTTTCTTT
TRBV27	few	TRBJ2-7	NA	CASRSWGVSSYEQYF	TGTGCCAGCAGGTCTTGGGGAGTAAGCTCCTACGAGCAGTACTTC
TRBV6-1	few	TRBJ2-6	TRBD1	CASSPSQGAAGANVLTF	TGTGCCAGCAGCCCCTCACAGGGGGCGGCCGGGGCCAACGTCCTGACTTTC
TRBV29-1	NA	TRBJ2-1	NA	CSGSRESVNEQFF	TGCAGCGGGAGCCGGGAGTCGGTCAATGAGCAGTTCTTC
TRBV12-2	few	TRBJ2-7	NA	CASRLGPKKGADYEQYF	TGTGCAAGTCGCTTAGGGCCCAAGAAAGGGGCCGACTACGAGCAGTACTTC
TRBV7-9	NA	TRBJ2-1	NA	CASHIARGPPEQFF	TGTGCCAGCCACATAGCGAGAGGGCCCCCTGAGCAGTTCTTC
TRBV11-1	few	TRBJ1-4	NA	CASSRLTPTNEKLFF	TGTGCCAGCAGTCGACTGACCCCAACTAATGAAAAACTGTTTTTT
TRBV12-5	NA	TRBJ1-2	NA	CASGLAPFGEGGYTF	TGTGCTAGTGGTTTGGCCCCTTTTGGCGAGGGTGGCTACACCTTC
TRBV7-2	few	TRBJ2-7	TRBD2	CASSQGYSGSPYEQYF	TGTGCCAGCAGCCAGGGGTATAGCGGGAGTCCCTACGAGCAGTACTTC
TRBV5-6	many	TRBJ1-2	TRBD1	CASTRTAGQGHNYGYTF	TGTGCCAGCACCCGAACAGCGGGACAGGGGCATAACTATGGCTACACCTTC
TRBV10-3	NA	TRBJ2-7	TRBD2	CAIRGRAQSYEQYF	TGTGCCATCAGGGGGAGGGCACAGAGCTACGAGCAGTACTTC
TRBV24-1	NA	TRBJ2-1	NA	CATGSRGNSYNEQFF	TGTGCCACCGGATCTAGGGGTAACTCCTACAATGAGCAGTTCTTC
TRBV6-1	NA	TRBJ2-5	TRBD2	CASKTLAGQRNEQYF	TGTGCCAGCAAGACGCTAGCGGGTCAGCGTAATGAGCAGTACTTC
TRBV6-1	NA	TRBJ1-5	NA	CASTEGRASQPQHF	TGTGCCAGCACCGAGGGCAGGGCGAGCCAGCCCCAGCATTTT
TRBV18	NA	TRBJ1-1	TRBD1	CASSPPRQGTEAFF	TGTGCCAGCTCACCACCGAGACAGGGGACTGAAGCTTTCTTT
TRBV6-1	few	TRBJ2-1	NA	CASSEGTGTYNEQFF	TGTGCCAGCAGTGAAGGAACAGGGACCTACAATGAGCAGTTCTTC
TRBV24-1	NA	TRBJ2-1	TRBD1	CATSDPSPDRGPYSEQFF	TGTGCCACCAGTGACCCATCCCCTGACAGGGGCCCCTACAGTGAGCAGTTCTTC
TRBV25-1	few	TRBJ1-5	TRBD1	CASSPGGGDQPQHF	TGTGCCAGCAGCCCAGGGGGAGGGGATCAGCCCCAGCATTTT
TRBV10-3	NA	TRBJ2-5	NA	CAIRASETQYF	TGTGCCATCAGAGCCTCGGAGACCCAGTACTTC